The 24 T cell receptor beta chains below were found in one sample sequenced in a study of neurological immune-mediated disorders. A single record per CDR3 protein comes from TCRdb applying MiXCR to the 5' RACE reads. This table holds tens of thousands of distinct CDR3 sequences, 4.3% found once. As for time point: longitudinal time-point 3. Sequencing was carried out using PBMCs. Receptors originate from a woman aged 60-70 years with multiple sclerosis.

This clonotype came up many times. V usage is TRBV3-1 and J usage is TRBJ2-7; 9 positions match TRBD1. CDR1 and CDR2 (germline): LGHDT, YNNKEL (reference sequence). The CDR3 is 16 residues long. After removal of 4 bases from V and 6 bases from J, the junction contained 13 bases not matched to a gene. The CDR3 reads CASSPNIGTGPREQYF. The CDR3 DNA follows: TGTGCCAGCAGCCCGAATATCGGGACAGGGCCTCGCGAGCAGTACTTC.

In its sample, this clonotype was seen many times. The rearrangement joins TRBV10-3 to TRBJ2-7, with D tentatively TRBD2 (5 bases). This CDR3 comprises 13 residues. CDR1 is ENHRY and CDR2 is SYGVKD in the germline V gene. V lost 3 bases and J 6 bases, leaving 12 bases between the germline ends. CDR3 region: CAISEGPLAEQYF. The DNA of the CDR3 is TGTGCCATCAGTGAAGGGCCGCTAGCCGAGCAGTACTTC.

Ten or more counts support this clonotype. This chain uses TRBV6-1 with TRBJ2-7; 8 bases fit TRBD1. This CDR3 has 15 residues. Germline-derived CDR1 and CDR2 are MNHNS and SASEGT. V dropped 4 bases and J dropped 1; count of bases not matched to a gene: 6. The CDR3 sequence: CASSATGTGSYEQYF. The CDR3 coding sequence is TGTGCCAGCAGTGCCACCGGGACAGGTTCCTACGAGCAGTACTTC.

This clonotype was detected only a few times. The chain recombines TRBV7-6 with TRBJ1-5; no clear D. V was pared by 5 bases and J by 4 bases, with 12 bases between. Germline CDR1 SGHVS, CDR2 FNYEAQ. CDR3 length: 14 amino acids. This CDR3 is CASSPDAVNQPQHF. CDR3 DNA sequence: TGTGCCAGCAGCCCAGATGCGGTTAATCAGCCCCAGCATTTT.

This clonotype was recorded many times. This chain links TRBV3-1 with TRBJ1-1; D is unresolved. This CDR3 comprises 14 residues. Between the trimmed V and J ends, which lost 4 bases and 5 bases, there was a span of 14 bases. CDR1 is LGHDT, CDR2 YNNKEL, per germline (reference sequence). CDR3 in amino acids: CASSPRSLATEAFF. The CDR3 DNA follows: TGTGCCAGCAGCCCGCGATCCTTAGCAACTGAAGCTTTCTTT.

This clonotype has at least ten counts. The chain links TRBV20-1 to TRBJ2-1; D unclear. The CDR3 covers 12 residues. The V gene lost 4 bases and the J gene lost 7 bases, with 11 bases spanning the gap. CDR1 DFQATT and CDR2 SNEGSKA come from the germline V gene (reference sequence). Here the CDR3 reads CSANIRHNEQFF. For the CDR3, the DNA is TGCAGTGCTAATATACGCCATAATGAGCAGTTCTTC.

This clonotype was recorded at least ten times. The chain uses TRBV5-1 and TRBJ2-5; D is perhaps TRBD1 (5 bases). The CDR3 has 15 amino acids. The germline gives CDR1 SGHRS, CDR2 YFSETQ. Deletions cut 0 bases from V and 2 bases from J, with 11 bases between. The DNA for the CDR3 is TGCGCCAGCAGCTTGGAGGGGAATCCTCAAGAGACCCAGTACTTC. This sequence encodes CASSLEGNPQETQYF.

This clonotype was counted at least ten times. The chain combines TRBV12-3 or TRBV12-4 with TRBJ1-5, with D hard to call. Between the trimmed V and J ends, which lost 3 bases and 4 bases, there was a span of 10 bases. CDR3 length: 14 residues. The chain's CDR3 is CASSLWGWNQPQHF. CDR3 DNA sequence: TGTGCCAGCAGTTTGTGGGGTTGGAATCAGCCCCAGCATTTT.

This clonotype was found many times. The chain has TRBV5-1 and TRBJ2-2; no clear D gene. Trimming took 0 bases from V and 0 from J, leaving 9 bases between them. Germline lookup yields CDR1 SGHRS and CDR2 YFSETQ. The CDR3 has 16 amino acids. CDR3: CASSLDVAPNTGELFF. The CDR3 region has the DNA TGCGCCAGCAGCTTGGACGTAGCCCCGAACACCGGGGAGCTGTTTTTT.

This clonotype was seen at least ten times. V usage is TRBV20-1 and J usage is TRBJ2-3, with D perhaps matching TRBD1 or TRBD2 (5 bases each). In germline, CDR1 is DFQATT, CDR2 SNEGSKA (reference sequence). With 6 bases removed from V and 0 bases from J, the gap between germline ends came to 16 bases. The CDR3 has 15 amino acids. Here the CDR3 DNA reads TGCAGTGCCTCTGACAGACTAACTAGCACAGATACGCAGTATTTT. As protein: CSASDRLTSTDTQYF.

This clonotype was detected ten times or more. V gene TRBV7-9 combines with J gene TRBJ2-3; 8 bases align to TRBD1. The CDR3 spans 15 residues. Germline assignment: CDR1 SEHNR and CDR2 FQNEAQ (reference sequence). V shed 2 bases and J 0 bases; nucleotides not matched to a gene: 1. CDR3 nucleotide sequence: TGTGCCAGCAGCTTATCAGGGGGCAGCACAGATACGCAGTATTTT. Translated: CASSLSGGSTDTQYF.

In this sample, this clonotype turned up many times. The rearrangement uses TRBV11-1 and TRBJ2-7; 8 nucleotides line up with TRBD2. This CDR3 has 15 amino acids. V was pared by 2 bases and J by 6 bases, with 9 bases of the junction left unmatched. CDR1 is SGHAT, CDR2 FQDESV, per germline (reference sequence). The CDR3 DNA is TGTGCCAGCAGCTTAAGTGCGGGGGGTCTACGCGAGCAGTACTTC. This codes for CASSLSAGGLREQYF. Full variable domain (missing parts from reference TRBV11-1 and TRBJ2-7): EAEVAQSPRYKITEKSQAVAFWCDPISGHATLYWYRQILGQGPELLVQFQDESVVDDSQLPKDRFSAERLKGVDSTLKIQPAELGDSAMYLCASSLSAGGLREQYFGPGTRLTVT.

This clonotype showed up many times. The gene calls are TRBV4-1 and TRBJ1-2; TRBD1 matches at 7 bases. Germline-derived CDR1 and CDR2 are MGHRA and YSYEKL. CDR3 length: 14 residues. The ends lost 2 bases at V and 9 bases at J; junction bases unmatched: 9. The CDR3 is CASSQLSDRASYTF. DNA of the CDR3: TGCGCCAGCAGCCAACTATCCGACAGGGCGAGCTACACCTTC.

This clonotype was observed many times. V and J are TRBV12-3 or TRBV12-4 and TRBJ2-1; a possible D gene is TRBD2 (5 bases). Trimming stripped 5 bases from V and 9 bases from J, with 32 bases between. The CDR3 has 19 amino acids. CDR3 coding DNA: TGTGCCAGCAGTGTACGAGCATTAGCTAGCATCAGTATTGTACGTGAGCAGTTCTTC. Its translation is CASSVRALASISIVREQFF.

The sample holds many counts of this clonotype. The V call is TRBV5-5, the J call TRBJ1-2, with D uncertain. The germline gives CDR1 SGHKS, CDR2 YYEKEE (reference sequence). CDR3 size: 12 residues. V dropped 0 bases and J dropped 6 bases, with 6 bases sitting between them. The chain's CDR3 is CASSLGPNGYTF. Written as DNA, the CDR3 is TGTGCCAGCAGCTTGGGCCCCAATGGCTACACCTTC.

The V call is TRBV20-1, the J call TRBJ2-7; 10 bases align to TRBD1. The CDR3 has 14 amino acids. The germline V gene has CDR1 DFQATT and CDR2 SNEGSKA (reference sequence). The CDR3 region is CSASLGTGVYEQYF. Written as DNA, the CDR3 is TGCAGCGCATCTCTAGGGACAGGGGTCTACGAGCAGTACTTC.

This clonotype was recorded many times. The chain has TRBV20-1 and TRBJ1-1; possibly TRBD1 for D (5 bases). Germline V lookup: CDR1 DFQATT, CDR2 SNEGSKA (reference sequence). Between the trimmed V and J ends, which lost 4 bases and 4 bases, there was a span of 19 bases. CDR3 length equals 15 residues. CDR3 region: CSANGGGSGTTEAFF. The CDR3 DNA follows: TGCAGTGCTAATGGGGGAGGGTCAGGGACCACTGAAGCTTTCTTT.

This clonotype was seen many times. This chain joins TRBV6-6 and TRBJ2-3; D is unresolved. Trimming removed 0 bases at V and 5 bases at J, with 3 bases between. The length of the CDR3 is 12 residues. Germline loops: CDR1 MNHNY, CDR2 SVGAGI (reference sequence). CDR3 in DNA: TGTGCCAGCAGTTACTCGATAGATACGCAGTATTTT. Protein product: CASSYSIDTQYF.

This clonotype was picked up many times. The chain combines TRBV6-6 with TRBJ1-1; D is unresolved. The CDR3 consists of 14 residues. The V gene's germline CDR1 is MNHNY and CDR2 SVGAGI (reference sequence). With 6 bases removed from V and 4 bases from J, the gap between germline ends came to 15 bases. As DNA, the CDR3 is TGTGCCAGCAGGCCCGAGAAGGAGAGCACTGAAGCTTTCTTT. Translating it yields CASRPEKESTEAFF.

This clonotype has a count of ten or more. The chain employs TRBV13 and TRBJ1-1; TRBD1 might be the D (6 bases). The germline V and J ends were trimmed by 4 bases and 0 bases, with 9 bases remaining between them. Germline V gene sequence: CDR1 PRHDT, CDR2 FYEKMQ (reference sequence). The CDR3 length is 14 residues. CDR3 sequence (DNA): TGTGCCAGCAGCTACTACAGGGTGAACACTGAAGCTTTCTTT. Protein sequence: CASSYYRVNTEAFF.

This clonotype was seen at least ten times. The rearrangement uses TRBV28 and TRBJ1-5, with 7 positions matching TRBD1. Trimming at V came to 2 bases and at J to 9 bases, leaving 10 bases not matched to a gene. The CDR3 is 15 residues long. Germline values: CDR1 MDHEN, CDR2 SYDVKM. The CDR3 DNA follows: TGTGCCAGCAGTTTACCAGGACAGGCACGTTGGCCCCAGCATTTT. Protein product: CASSLPGQARWPQHF.

The V gene is TRBV10-1, the J gene TRBJ2-1; D not resolved. Germline V gives CDR1 WNHNN, CDR2 SYGVQD (reference sequence). The CDR3 has 13 amino acids. V shed 0 bases and J shed 8 bases, with 8 bases lying between them. The CDR3 bases are TGCGCCAGCAGTGAGTCAGCGTCCGATGAGCAGTTCTTC. As protein: CASSESASDEQFF.

This rearrangement joins TRBV20-1 to TRBJ2-4, with 9 bases fitting TRBD2. With 0 bases clipped from V and 0 bases from J, the junction kept 9 bases outside the gene matches. The CDR3 runs to 18 residues. In germline, CDR1 is DFQATT, CDR2 SNEGSKA (reference sequence). The CDR3 nucleotides read TGCAGTGCTAGAGAGGGGGCGGGAGGGAGCCTAGCCAAAAACATTCAGTACTTC. Translated, it gives CSAREGAGGSLAKNIQYF.

This clonotype turned up a few times. Possible read error: a much larger clone is one base away. The V and J genes are TRBV6-6 and TRBJ1-5; a possible D gene is TRBD1 (5 bases). Germline V gene sequence: CDR1 MNHNY, CDR2 SVGAGI (reference sequence). V shed 2 bases and J shed 3 bases, with 14 bases lying between them. The CDR3 consists of 16 residues. The CDR3 loop is CASSYGGGVPNQPQHF. The CDR3 DNA reads as TGTGCCAGCAGTTACGGTGGGGGGGTCCCCAATCAGCCCCAGCATTTT.